The 26 T cell receptor beta chains in this list originate from one sample, sequenced in a study of memory CD4+ T cells and cytomegalovirus serostatus. This table comes from immunoSEQ multiplex PCR, and its TCRdb copy is limited to in-frame clones, with some not included. The sample lists 50,000 to 65,000 clones, about 70% seen once, with approximately 2.6% in the top ten. Single viable CD3+CD4+CD8-CD45RO+ cells were sorted as the memory CD4+ T cells. Specimen: memory CD4+ T cells from blood. Every receptor here comes from an adult in good health and CMV-seropositive.

V and J are TRBV7-9 and TRBJ1-6; 8 bases agree with TRBD1. Germline values: CDR1 SEHNR, CDR2 FQNEAQ (reference sequence). The CDR3 is 15 amino acids. Trimming removed 2 bases from V and 14 bases from J; junction bases left unmatched: 11. The CDR3 protein is CASSLPGGDSLSLHF. As DNA, the CDR3 is TGTGCCAGCAGCTTACCAGGGGGCGATTCTTTATCCCTCCACTTT.

J is TRBJ1-5 and V is TRBV6-5, with D perhaps TRBD1 (5 bases). CDR3 length: 14 residues. Germline V gene lookup returns CDR1 MNHEY and CDR2 SVGAGI. Trimming left V 6 bases short and J 3 bases short, with 12 bases between. CDR3 region: CASSSGPLNQPQHF. The CDR3 nucleotides read TGTGCCAGCAGCTCAGGGCCCCTCAATCAGCCCCAGCATTTT.

The chain has TRBV10-3 and TRBJ2-2; the D is unclear. CDR3 length: 12 amino acids. The V gene lost 0 bases and the J gene lost 8 bases, with 4 bases spanning the gap. CDR1 is ENHRY and CDR2 is SYGVKD in the germline V gene. Here the CDR3 DNA reads TGTGCCATCAGTGAGTCGAAAGGGGAGCTGTTTTTT. Its translation is CAISESKGELFF.

The rearrangement uses TRBV28 and TRBJ2-7; 9 nucleotides agree with TRBD1. Losses at the gene ends were 6 bases for V and 3 bases for J; bases not matched to a gene: 6. Per the germline V gene, CDR1 is MDHEN and CDR2 is SYDVKM. The CDR3 covers 14 residues. CDR3 coding DNA: TGTGCCAGCAGGACAGGGGGTGAATTCTACGAGCAGTACTTC. It is translated as CASRTGGEFYEQYF.

The V gene is TRBV18, the J gene TRBJ2-5; 9 nucleotides match TRBD1. V trimming: 2 bases; J trimming: 5 bases; junction bases outside the gene matches: 6. Germline lookup yields CDR1 KGHSH and CDR2 LQKENI. The CDR3 extends over 15 amino acids. The CDR3 loop is CASSPTRDRVETQYF. The CDR3 DNA reads TGTGCCAGCTCACCAACACGGGACAGGGTCGAGACCCAGTACTTC.

This chain joins TRBV15 and TRBJ2-7; no definite D call. CDR1 is LNHNV and CDR2 is YYDKDF in the germline V gene (reference sequence). V was pared by 1 base and J by 0 bases, with 7 bases between. The CDR3 is 14 residues long. CDR3 bases: TGTGCCACCAGCAGAGGGCTGAACTCCTACGAGCAGTACTTC. Encoded protein: CATSRGLNSYEQYF.

CDR3 DNA sequence: TGTGCCAGCAGCTTATCCGGGAACCATGAGCAGTTCTTC. This encodes CASSLSGNHEQFF. The chain joins TRBV7-9 to TRBJ2-1; weak D call: TRBD2 (5 bases). Germline CDR1 and CDR2: SEHNR and FQNEAQ (reference sequence). CDR3 length: 13 residues. V gave up 2 bases and J gave up 8 bases, with 10 bases separating them.

The chain links TRBV28 to TRBJ2-7; 13 bases are a match to TRBD2. Germline V gene data show CDR1 as MDHEN and CDR2 as SYDVKM. This CDR3 contains 16 residues. The V segment lost 4 bases and the J segment 3 bases; nucleotides outside the gene matches: 6. Here the CDR3 reads CASSSGTSGTLYEQYF. The CDR3 coding sequence is TGTGCCAGCAGTTCCGGGACTAGCGGGACTCTCTACGAGCAGTACTTC.

The chain uses TRBV28 and TRBJ2-1, with D unclear. V gave up 3 bases and J gave up 5 bases, with 17 bases separating them. The germline V gene encodes CDR1 MDHEN and CDR2 SYDVKM. The CDR3 has 16 amino acids. The CDR3 region has the DNA TGTGCCAGCAGTTTGCCCCGCCGCCTTGGGAACAATGAGCAGTTCTTC. Its translation: CASSLPRRLGNNEQFF.

J is TRBJ2-3 and V is TRBV30; no clear D. The length of the CDR3 is 12 residues. The germline CDR1 and CDR2 sequences are GTSNPN and SVGIG (reference sequence). V was clipped by 3 bases and J by 5 bases, with 9 bases between them. CDR3: CAWSPQGDTQYF. The CDR3 DNA reads as TGTGCCTGGAGCCCCCAAGGAGATACGCAGTATTTT.

V gene TRBV19 combines with J gene TRBJ2-1, with 7 nucleotides matching TRBD2. Per the germline V gene, CDR1 is LNHDA and CDR2 is SQIVND (reference sequence). The CDR3 is 14 amino acids. V lost 10 bases to trimming and J lost 0 bases; unmatched junction nucleotides: 6. CDR3 residues: CATAGLSSYNEQFF. CDR3 nucleotides: TGTGCCACAGCGGGATTAAGCTCCTACAATGAGCAGTTCTTC.

The genes are TRBV5-1 and TRBJ1-3; tentative D call: TRBD1 (5 bases). V lost 3 bases and J 0 bases, leaving 16 bases between the germline ends. CDR3 length equals 17 residues. Per the germline V gene, CDR1 is SGHRS and CDR2 is YFSETQ. CDR3 bases: TGCGCCAGCAGCTCGACACAGGTTTCCGACTCTGGAAACACCATATATTTT. Its translation is CASSSTQVSDSGNTIYF.

This chain links TRBV2 with TRBJ1-5, with D uncertain. Germline lookup yields CDR1 SNHLY and CDR2 FYNNEI. V lost 6 bases and J lost 0, with 6 bases in between. This CDR3 has 13 residues. CDR3 region: CASRTDSNQPQHF. CDR3 DNA sequence: TGTGCCAGCAGGACCGATAGCAATCAGCCCCAGCATTTT. The full variable domain, rest sourced from reference TRBV2 and TRBJ1-5, is EPEVTQTPSHQVTQMGQEVILRCVPISNHLYFYWYRQILGQKVEFLVSFYNNEISEKSEIFDDQFSVERPDGSNFTLKIRSTKLEDSAMYFCASRTDSNQPQHFGDGTRLSIL.

This clone was picked up one time. V gene TRBV30 combines with J gene TRBJ2-5, with 10 nucleotides matching TRBD1. With 4 bases clipped from V and 4 bases from J, the junction kept 3 bases outside the gene matches. The length of the CDR3 is 13 residues. Germline V gives CDR1 GTSNPN, CDR2 SVGIG (reference sequence). CDR3 bases: TGTGCCTGGAATGGGGACAGGGGAGAGACCCAGTACTTC. This sequence encodes CAWNGDRGETQYF.

A few counts support this clone. This chain links TRBV7-6 with TRBJ1-1; D gene unclear. Trimming cost V 5 bases and J 2 bases, with 12 bases left between them. CDR1 and CDR2 from the germline V gene are SGHVS and FNYEAQ. This CDR3 region has 14 residues. CDR3 nucleotide sequence: TGTGCCAGCAGCCTCGGGGAGGGTAACACTGAAGCTTTCTTT. Translating it yields CASSLGEGNTEAFF.

The CDR3 DNA is TGCGCCAGCAGCTTGGGGGGGACTGACACAGATACGCAGTATTTT. Its translation: CASSLGGTDTDTQYF. V is TRBV5-1 and J is TRBJ2-3, with D perhaps matching TRBD2 (6 bases). Trimming removed 0 bases from V and 2 bases from J, with 10 bases in between. Germline V lookup: CDR1 SGHRS, CDR2 YFSETQ. This CDR3 region has 15 residues. The full variable domain, in which reference TRBV5-1 and TRBJ2-3 provide the parts outside the CDR3, is KAGVTQTPRYLIKTRGQQVTLSCSPISGHRSVSWYQQTPGQGLQFLFEYFSETQRNKGNFPGRFSGRQFSNSRSEMNVSTLELGDSALYLCASSLGGTDTDTQYFGPGTRLTVL.

The chain employs TRBV7-3 and TRBJ1-2; D remains unclear. The CDR3 has 13 residues. Trimming took 4 bases from V and 6 from J, leaving 12 bases between them. The germline V gene has CDR1 SGHTA and CDR2 FQGTGA. CDR3 region: CASSSRHKDGYTF. The CDR3 DNA is TGTGCCAGCAGCTCCCGACATAAGGATGGCTACACCTTC.

This chain uses TRBV7-2 with TRBJ2-5; D call uncertain. Trimming left V 5 bases short and J 5 bases short, with 12 bases between. CDR1 and CDR2 from the germline V gene are SGHTA and FQGNSA. The CDR3 length is 13 residues. The CDR3 DNA is TGTGCCAGCAGCCGCGTGGGGTTTGAGACCCAGTACTTC. Encoded protein: CASSRVGFETQYF. Supplemented by reference TRBV7-2 and TRBJ2-5, the full variable domain reads GAGVSQSPSNKVTEKGKDVELRCDPISGHTALYWYRQSLGQGLEFLIYFQGNSAPDKSGLPSDRFSAERTGGSVSTLTIQRTQQEDSAVYLCASSRVGFETQYFGPGTRLLVL.

J is TRBJ2-2 and V is TRBV6-5, with TRBD2 matching 11 bases. CDR1 is MNHEY, CDR2 SVGAGI, per germline. V gave up 0 bases and J gave up 6 bases; unmatched junction bases: 3. The CDR3 spans 16 residues. In DNA, the CDR3 is TGTGCCAGCAGTTACTCCTTTAGCGGGAGGGCCGGGGAGCTGTTTTTT. It is translated as CASSYSFSGRAGELFF.

In its sample, this clone was seen a few times. The CDR3 loop is CASSFLPGQEAFF. The CDR3 DNA sequence: TGTGCCAGCAGCTTCCTCCCGGGACAAGAAGCTTTCTTT. The J gene is TRBJ1-1, the V gene TRBV11-3; possibly TRBD1 for D (6 bases). Between the trimmed V and J ends, which lost 3 bases and 8 bases, there was a span of 13 bases. The CDR3 totals 13 residues. The germline gives CDR1 SGHNT, CDR2 YENEEA.

J is TRBJ2-3 and V is TRBV10-2, with 9 bases fitting TRBD2. CDR3 length equals 19 residues. The junction had 21 bases not matched to a gene; V was cut back by 5 bases and J by 6 bases. Germline CDR1 is WSHSY and CDR2 is SAAADI. In DNA, the CDR3 is TGCGCCAGCAGTTCCCTACGGGGGGGTAGCGGGAGAGCGAGGGATACGCAGTATTTT. It yields the protein CASSSLRGGSGRARDTQYF.

This sequence joins TRBV30 and TRBJ1-5, with 8 bases matching TRBD1. CDR3 size: 15 residues. The trim removed 7 bases at V and 4 bases at J, leaving 12 bases unmatched. Germline assignment: CDR1 GTSNPN and CDR2 SVGIG (reference sequence). The CDR3 DNA is TGTGCCTTACAAGAGCGGACAGGGAATAATCAGCCCCAGCATTTT. Translation: CALQERTGNNQPQHF. The full variable domain, rest sourced from reference TRBV30 and TRBJ1-5, is SQTIHQWPATLVQPVGSPLSLECTVEGTSNPNLYWYRQAAGRGLQLLFYSVGIGQISSEVPQNLSASRPQDRQFILSSKKLLLSDSGFYLCALQERTGNNQPQHFGDGTRLSIL.

J is TRBJ2-7 and V is TRBV6-1; 11 positions agree with TRBD1. The CDR3 runs to 12 residues. Germline-derived CDR1 and CDR2 are MNHNS and SASEGT. J gave up 2 bases and V 11 bases, and 2 bases lay outside the gene matches. The CDR3 reads CAGGQGAYEQYF. CDR3 nucleotide sequence: TGTGCCGGGGGACAGGGGGCCTACGAGCAGTACTTC.

The V and J genes are TRBV28 and TRBJ1-2; D unresolved. Trimming removed 0 bases from V and 3 bases from J, with 11 bases in between. Germline lookup yields CDR1 MDHEN and CDR2 SYDVKM. The CDR3 consists of 15 residues. The CDR3 coding sequence is TGTGCCAGCAGTTTATGGATGGAGGAATACTATGGCTACACCTTC. It translates to CASSLWMEEYYGYTF.

CDR3 nucleotide sequence: TGTGCCAGCAGCCCAGCGGGAGGGGAAACCTACGAGCAGTACTTC. Translation gives CASSPAGGETYEQYF. The V and J genes are TRBV7-2 and TRBJ2-7; 10 bases map to TRBD2. Germline trimming cut 5 bases from V and 2 bases from J; bases unmatched to any gene: 6. The CDR3 has 15 amino acids. CDR1 and CDR2 from the germline V gene are SGHTA and FQGNSA.

The J gene is TRBJ2-2, the V gene TRBV2, with D possibly matching TRBD1 (5 bases). V lost 5 bases and J 7 bases, leaving 11 bases between the germline ends. The CDR3 covers 13 residues. Germline assignment: CDR1 SNHLY and CDR2 FYNNEI. The CDR3 coding sequence is TGTGCCAGCAGTTTCAGGGCAGACGGGGAGCTGTTTTTT. It codes for CASSFRADGELFF.